This is a list of T cell receptor beta chains from one sample in a study of blood T cell repertoires in COVID-19. Profiled with immunoSEQ multiplex PCR; TCRdb holds only in-frame clones, not every one. Among around 300,000 clones listed, about nine tenths were seen once. Sample: peripheral blood. The receptors derive from a man aged 50 or older with acute or convalescent COVID-19. CDR3s include the opening cysteine and the closing phenylalanine or tryptophan. Fields, in order: D gene, V gene, clone size, J gene, CDR3 DNA, CDR3 protein. D genes are given only for firm matches. Expanded clones are given a class, and other clones once, few, many or no size at all.

D: TRBD2; V: TRBV5-1; size: NA; J: TRBJ2-5; DNA: TGCGCCAGCAGTCCGGGACTAGCGGGGGGGCTCGAAGAGACCCAGTACTTC; CDR3: CASSPGLAGGLEETQYF
D: NA; V: TRBV4-2; size: NA; J: TRBJ1-1; DNA: TGTGCCAGCAGCCAGGGGGGGACGGAAAGTCAAGCTTTCTTT; CDR3: CASSQGGTESQAFF
D: NA; V: TRBV7-9; size: NA; J: TRBJ2-7; DNA: TGTGCCAGCAGCCGAGAAGGGCGGGGGCGTTCCTACGAGCAGTACTTC; CDR3: CASSREGRGRSYEQYF
D: NA; V: TRBV6-5; size: NA; J: TRBJ2-7; DNA: TGTGCCAGCCCCTACAGGGTATTCTCCTACGAGCAGTACTTC; CDR3: CASPYRVFSYEQYF
D: TRBD2; V: TRBV5-6; size: NA; J: TRBJ2-5; DNA: TGTGCCAGCAGCTTGCGGCTAGCGGGGGGATGGCAAGAGACCCAGTACTTC; CDR3: CASSLRLAGGWQETQYF
D: NA; V: TRBV6-5; size: once; J: TRBJ1-2; DNA: TGTGCCAGCCTGGACAGACACAACTATGGCTACACCTTC; CDR3: CASLDRHNYGYTF
D: NA; V: TRBV19; size: NA; J: TRBJ1-2; DNA: TGTGCCAGTAGAAGGGGCATTAACTATGGCTACACCTTC; CDR3: CASRRGINYGYTF
D: TRBD2; V: TRBV10-2; size: NA; J: TRBJ2-7; DNA: TGCGCCAGCACCGGGACTAGCGTCGACGAGCAGTACTTC; CDR3: CASTGTSVDEQYF
D: NA; V: TRBV9; size: NA; J: TRBJ2-1; DNA: TGTGCCAGCAGCGTAGCTCTCAGCTCCTACAATGAGCAGTTCTTC; CDR3: CASSVALSSYNEQFF
D: NA; V: TRBV5-1; size: NA; J: TRBJ2-7; DNA: TGCGCCAGCAGAAACAGACACTACGAGCAGTACTTC; CDR3: CASRNRHYEQYF
D: NA; V: TRBV12-3/TRBV12-4; size: NA; J: TRBJ2-6; DNA: TGTGCCAGCAGCCCACAGGCCAACGTCCTGACTTTC; CDR3: CASSPQANVLTF
D: NA; V: TRBV30; size: NA; J: TRBJ1-5; DNA: TGTGCCTGGAGCTCCGGGACATCTAATCAGCCCCAGCATTTT; CDR3: CAWSSGTSNQPQHF
D: NA; V: TRBV19; size: NA; J: TRBJ2-2; DNA: TGTGCCAGTAGTAGGAATAGCGCCAACACCGGGGAGCTGTTTTTT; CDR3: CASSRNSANTGELFF
D: NA; V: TRBV30; size: NA; J: TRBJ1-5; DNA: TGTGCCTGGAGATCGACGGGGAACACGCCCCAGCATTTT; CDR3: CAWRSTGNTPQHF
D: TRBD2; V: TRBV5-6; size: once; J: TRBJ2-1; DNA: TGTGCCAGCAGCCGAGGACTAGAGTACAATGAGCAGTTCTTC; CDR3: CASSRGLEYNEQFF
D: NA; V: TRBV16; size: few; J: TRBJ1-5; DNA: TGTGCCAGCAGCCAATCGATAGGTCAGGGTGGTCAGCCCCAGCATTTT; CDR3: CASSQSIGQGGQPQHF
D: NA; V: TRBV12-3/TRBV12-4; size: NA; J: TRBJ2-5; DNA: TGTGCCAGCAGGTACTGGACAGAAGAGACCCAGTACTTC; CDR3: CASRYWTEETQYF
D: NA; V: TRBV30; size: NA; J: TRBJ2-1; DNA: TGTGCCTGGAGTGTACGTGGGTGGGGCACAAATGAGCAGTTCTTC; CDR3: CAWSVRGWGTNEQFF
D: TRBD2; V: TRBV27; size: NA; J: TRBJ2-3; DNA: TGTGCCAGCAGGATAACTAGCGGGGGTAGCACAGATACGCAGTATTTT; CDR3: CASRITSGGSTDTQYF
D: NA; V: TRBV20-1; size: NA; J: TRBJ1-5; DNA: TGCAGTGCTAGTGGGCCTGGGACAACCCCCAATCAGCCCCAGCATTTT; CDR3: CSASGPGTTPNQPQHF
D: TRBD2; V: TRBV19; size: NA; J: TRBJ2-7; DNA: TGTGCCAGTAGTATAGTGGGGCGGGGGACCTACGAGCAGTACTTC; CDR3: CASSIVGRGTYEQYF
D: NA; V: TRBV4-1; size: NA; J: TRBJ1-6; DNA: TGCGCCAGCAGCTACCCACAGTCAGTGAATAATTCACCCCTCCACTTT; CDR3: CASSYPQSVNNSPLHF
D: NA; V: TRBV29-1; size: NA; J: TRBJ1-1; DNA: TGCAGCGTTGTGCGTTGGACTGAAGCTTTCTTT; CDR3: CSVVRWTEAFF
D: NA; V: TRBV19; size: NA; J: TRBJ2-3; DNA: TGTGCCAGTAGTACCCGGGGTGAGACAGATACGCAGTATTTT; CDR3: CASSTRGETDTQYF
D: NA; V: TRBV12-5; size: NA; J: TRBJ2-7; DNA: TGTGCTAGTGGTTTGGTGGGCGGGGACGTTTACGAGCAGTACTTC; CDR3: CASGLVGGDVYEQYF
D: NA; V: TRBV6-6; size: few; J: TRBJ2-7; DNA: TGTGCCAGCAGTTTTTCATCCTTATTCGGGGACGAGCAGTACTTC; CDR3: CASSFSSLFGDEQYF
D: NA; V: TRBV4-2; size: NA; J: TRBJ2-5; DNA: TGTGCCAGCAGCGAATGGGGGCCCCAAGAGACCCAGTACTTC; CDR3: CASSEWGPQETQYF
D: TRBD2; V: TRBV10-3; size: NA; J: TRBJ2-1; DNA: TGTGCCATCAGTGAGTCGAGACTAGCGGGGGGTTCTTCCTACAATGAGCAGTTCTTC; CDR3: CAISESRLAGGSSYNEQFF
D: TRBD1; V: TRBV7-2; size: NA; J: TRBJ2-7; DNA: TGTGCCAGCAGTTTCGTGTTCGGGACAGCAACCTACGAGCAGTACTTC; CDR3: CASSFVFGTATYEQYF
D: NA; V: TRBV2; size: many; J: TRBJ1-5; DNA: TGTGCCAGCAGTGGTAACGGTAATCAGCCCCAGCATTTT; CDR3: CASSGNGNQPQHF
D: NA; V: TRBV5-1; size: once; J: TRBJ1-6; DNA: TGCGCCAGCAGCTTGGATTGGTCTATCCTCCACTTT; CDR3: CASSLDWSILHF
D: TRBD1; V: TRBV6-2/TRBV6-3; size: NA; J: TRBJ2-3; DNA: TGTGCCAGCAGTTACCACCGGACAGGGGTCATCACAGATACGCAGTATTTT; CDR3: CASSYHRTGVITDTQYF
D: TRBD2; V: TRBV10-1; size: NA; J: TRBJ2-2; DNA: TGCGCCAGCAGCGGGACTAGATTAGGGACCGGGGAGCTGTTTTTT; CDR3: CASSGTRLGTGELFF
D: NA; V: TRBV10-1; size: NA; J: TRBJ2-1; DNA: TGCGCCAGCAGTGAGTCGGGGGGGCTCGGGAATGAGCAGTTCTTC; CDR3: CASSESGGLGNEQFF
D: NA; V: TRBV2; size: NA; J: TRBJ1-1; DNA: TGTGCCAGCACTAGGGAGGGCGGGGATACTGAAGCTTTCTTT; CDR3: CASTREGGDTEAFF
D: NA; V: TRBV6-5; size: NA; J: TRBJ1-1; DNA: TGTGCCAGCAGTTACTCGAGTGTAGTCACTGAAGCTTTCTTT; CDR3: CASSYSSVVTEAFF
D: NA; V: TRBV11-2; size: NA; J: TRBJ2-1; DNA: TGTGCCAGCAGCCATCCGTTGGCAGGGGCCAATGAGCAGTTCTTC; CDR3: CASSHPLAGANEQFF
D: NA; V: TRBV2; size: NA; J: TRBJ1-5; DNA: TGTGCCAGCATGGGAGAAACGGATCAGCCCCAGCATTTT; CDR3: CASMGETDQPQHF
D: NA; V: TRBV18; size: NA; J: TRBJ2-4; DNA: TGTGCCAGCTCACCCGGGATTCTAGACATTCAGTACTTC; CDR3: CASSPGILDIQYF
D: NA; V: TRBV14; size: once; J: TRBJ1-2; DNA: TGTGCCAGCAGCCAACATCGGGGGAACGGAGGCTACACCTTC; CDR3: CASSQHRGNGGYTF
D: TRBD1; V: TRBV2; size: NA; J: TRBJ1-4; DNA: TGTGCCAGCTGTTTGCAGGGGGCTAATGAAAAACTGTTTTTT; CDR3: CASCLQGANEKLFF
D: NA; V: TRBV5-6; size: NA; J: TRBJ1-5; DNA: TGTGCCAGCAGCTTGGGGTCCTTTCAGGGGCAGCCCCAGCATTTT; CDR3: CASSLGSFQGQPQHF
D: TRBD1; V: TRBV18; size: NA; J: TRBJ2-7; DNA: TGTGCCAGCTCACCGGACAGGGATTACGAGCAGTACTTC; CDR3: CASSPDRDYEQYF
D: TRBD1; V: TRBV18; size: NA; J: TRBJ1-6; DNA: TGTGCCAGCTCACGCGAGGGACAGGGGGCCTCACCCCTCCACTTT; CDR3: CASSREGQGASPLHF
D: NA; V: TRBV19; size: once; J: TRBJ1-6; DNA: TGTGCCAGTAGGGGCCTCTCCTATAATTCACCCCTCCACTTT; CDR3: CASRGLSYNSPLHF
D: NA; V: TRBV7-3; size: NA; J: TRBJ2-7; DNA: TGTGCCAGCAGCTCGAGGGGGGAGCAGTACTTC; CDR3: CASSSRGEQYF
D: NA; V: TRBV18; size: NA; J: TRBJ2-2; DNA: TGTGCCAGCTCACCACCGTCTAGGGGCGGTACCGGGGAGCTGTTTTTT; CDR3: CASSPPSRGGTGELFF
D: TRBD1; V: TRBV18; size: NA; J: TRBJ2-2; DNA: TGTGCCAGCTCACTCCTACCCGGGACAGGGCGAAACGGGGAGCTGTTTTTT; CDR3: CASSLLPGTGRNGELFF
D: NA; V: TRBV5-1; size: NA; J: TRBJ1-4; DNA: TGCGCCAGCAGCTTGGCCGTCGGACTAAATGAAAAACTGTTTTTT; CDR3: CASSLAVGLNEKLFF
D: TRBD1; V: TRBV30; size: NA; J: TRBJ1-4; DNA: TGTGCTCTGAGCCGACAGGGAAAGGCAACTAATGAAAAACTGTTTTTT; CDR3: CALSRQGKATNEKLFF
D: TRBD1; V: TRBV5-1; size: NA; J: TRBJ1-1; DNA: TGCGCCAGCAGTTATGCCCAGGGGGGAAGCACTGAAGCTTTCTTT; CDR3: CASSYAQGGSTEAFF
D: TRBD1; V: TRBV5-1; size: NA; J: TRBJ1-4; DNA: TGCGCCAGCAGCTTGGCCGGGACAGTTAATGAAAAACTGTTTTTT; CDR3: CASSLAGTVNEKLFF
D: NA; V: TRBV10-3; size: NA; J: TRBJ1-4; DNA: TGTGCCATCAGTGGCGGCGATAGCAATGAAAAACTGTTTTTT; CDR3: CAISGGDSNEKLFF
D: NA; V: TRBV5-1; size: NA; J: TRBJ1-1; DNA: TGCGCCAGCAGCTTGGAGACGGCTCCCGGGGCTTTCTTT; CDR3: CASSLETAPGAFF
D: TRBD1; V: TRBV19; size: NA; J: TRBJ1-2; DNA: TGTGCCAGTAGTACCAGAGGGACAGGGTTCGGCGTCAACTATGGCTACACCTTC; CDR3: CASSTRGTGFGVNYGYTF